Below, 28 T cell receptor beta chains from the same sample are listed, as sequenced in a study of chemoradiotherapy in HPV16-positive cancers. Data came from immunoSEQ multiplex PCR; TCRdb stores just in-frame clones and leaves some out. Here the sample spans tens of thousands of clones, 85% to 95% being singletons. Sequenced material: blood, taken from a patient who underwent chemoradiotherapy. Receptor source: a human donor with HPV-associated anogenital cancer.

The rearrangement uses TRBV6-5 and TRBJ1-2; D call uncertain. The CDR3 covers 14 residues. Germline loops: CDR1 MNHEY, CDR2 SVGAGI. V lost 7 bases and J lost 8, with 20 bases in between. CDR3 coding DNA: TGTGCCAGCAAATGGGCCCCGCCCCGGGAAGGCTACACCTTC. Protein sequence: CASKWAPPREGYTF.

The chain recombines TRBV5-1 with TRBJ2-2; TRBD2 matches 9 bases. This CDR3 region has 16 residues. With 4 bases clipped from V and 0 bases from J, the junction kept 4 bases outside the gene matches. The germline V gene encodes CDR1 SGHRS and CDR2 YFSETQ. This chain's CDR3 is CASSPGTSPNTGELFF. The DNA for the CDR3 is TGCGCCAGCAGCCCGGGGACTAGCCCGAACACCGGGGAGCTGTTTTTT.

The rearrangement links TRBV27 to TRBJ2-2; 7 bases are shared with TRBD2. The CDR3 length is 16 residues. V lost 3 bases to trimming and J lost 2 bases; unmatched junction nucleotides: 6. The V gene's germline CDR1 is MNHEY and CDR2 SMNVEV (reference sequence). The chain's CDR3 is CASSFSGAGNTGELFF. CDR3 DNA sequence: TGTGCCAGCAGTTTCAGCGGGGCCGGAAACACCGGGGAGCTGTTTTTT.

This chain uses TRBV19 with TRBJ2-7; 8 bases map to TRBD1. This CDR3 region has 15 residues. J lost 6 bases, V lost 1 base, and 8 bases had no gene match. CDR1 LNHDA and CDR2 SQIVND come from the germline V gene (reference sequence). The CDR3 reads CASSIGTGTFGEQYF. In nucleotides, the CDR3 is TGTGCCAGTAGTATAGGGACAGGGACATTTGGCGAGCAGTACTTC.

The chain employs TRBV27 and TRBJ2-3, with D hard to call. CDR1 is MNHEY and CDR2 is SMNVEV in the germline V gene (reference sequence). The CDR3 sequence is 13 residues long. Trimming stripped 2 bases from V and 2 bases from J, with 5 bases between. The CDR3 here is CASSLTLTDTQYF. The DNA for the CDR3 is TGTGCCAGCAGTTTAACCCTCACAGATACGCAGTATTTT.

This clone was seen once. The chain joins TRBV4-1 to TRBJ2-3; 10 nucleotides agree with TRBD2. This CDR3 has 15 residues. Germline V gene lookup returns CDR1 MGHRA and CDR2 YSYEKL. V dropped 4 bases and J dropped 8; count of bases not matched to a gene: 9. The CDR3 nucleotides read TGCGCCAGCAGCCCCCCCGGGACTAGCGTTCTTACGCAGTATTTT. Amino acids: CASSPPGTSVLTQYF.

This chain joins TRBV5-8 and TRBJ1-2, with D unresolved. CDR1 is SGHTS and CDR2 is YDEGEE in the germline V gene. V lost 5 bases and J lost 4, with 15 bases in between. CDR3 size: 14 residues. The CDR3 nucleotides read TGTGCCAGCAGGACACAGAGGGAGATCTATGGCTACACCTTC. The encoded protein is CASRTQREIYGYTF.

The rearrangement links TRBV30 to TRBJ2-5; TRBD1 is a possible D gene (6 bases). Germline V lookup: CDR1 GTSNPN, CDR2 SVGIG (reference sequence). The CDR3 is 12 amino acids. V lost 3 bases and J lost 2, with 7 bases in between. CDR3 sequence (DNA): TGTGCCTGGAGCGGACAGCAAGAGACCCAGTACTTC. Its protein product is CAWSGQQETQYF.

The gene calls are TRBV6-6 and TRBJ1-1; D is undetermined. The V end was cut by 6 bases, the J end by 0 bases, with 5 bases between. The CDR3 contains 12 residues. From germline, CDR1 is MNHNY and CDR2 SVGAGI (reference sequence). The CDR3 DNA is TGTGCCAGCAGACTCCTGAACACTGAAGCTTTCTTT. Amino acid sequence: CASRLLNTEAFF.

The rearrangement joins TRBV7-2 to TRBJ2-7, with TRBD1 matching over 9 bases. The CDR3 is 15 amino acids. Trimming cost V 7 bases and J 5 bases; bases outside gene matches: 12. In germline, CDR1 is SGHTA, CDR2 FQGNSA. CDR3 bases: TGTGCCAGCACCCTAGGGACAGGGTTATCCCACGAGCAGTACTTC. As protein: CASTLGTGLSHEQYF.

The gene calls are TRBV18 and TRBJ2-7; D is tentatively TRBD1 or TRBD2 (5 bases each). CDR3 size: 14 residues. Germline V gene data show CDR1 as KGHSH and CDR2 as LQKENI. Deletions cut 3 bases from V and 11 bases from J, with 20 bases between. The CDR3 DNA is TGTGCCAGCTCACCCGGCCGGGACGATGAGGATAAGTACTTC. This encodes CASSPGRDDEDKYF.

This clone is medium-sized in the sample. V is TRBV29-1 and J is TRBJ2-1, with 9 bases matching TRBD2. The CDR3 consists of 16 residues. Trimming took 6 bases from V and 3 from J; bases not matched to a gene: 12. CDR1 is SQVTM and CDR2 is ANQGSEA in the germline V gene. CDR3 nucleotides: TGCAGCGTCGTAGGGGGTAGCGGGGGATTCTACAATGAGCAGTTCTTC. The encoded protein is CSVVGGSGGFYNEQFF.

This clone was seen a few times. The genes are TRBV7-9 and TRBJ2-2; D is uncertain. The V end lost 1 base, the J end lost 5 bases, and 8 bases lay between the germline ends. The CDR3 spans 14 residues. Germline V gene sequence: CDR1 SEHNR, CDR2 FQNEAQ (reference sequence). The CDR3 DNA reads as TGTGCCAGCAGCTTAGTGGTGGAAACCGGGGAGCTGTTTTTT. It is translated as CASSLVVETGELFF.

This chain links TRBV11-2 with TRBJ2-7; tentatively, D is TRBD2 (5 bases). V was shortened by 5 bases and J by 2 bases, with 10 bases between the two germline ends. Germline CDR1 and CDR2: SGHAT and FQNNGV. This CDR3 has 13 residues. The CDR3 coding sequence is TGTGCCAGCAGCCGGACTCGCGCCTACGAGCAGTACTTC. Its protein is CASSRTRAYEQYF.

V and J are TRBV19 and TRBJ1-5, with D tentatively TRBD1 (5 bases). V was cut by 6 bases and J by 2 bases, with 14 bases left in between. The CDR3 loop spans 15 amino acids. CDR1 is LNHDA, CDR2 SQIVND, per germline (reference sequence). The CDR3 DNA is TGTGCCAGTAGGCGGGGGACGGGGGGCAATCAGCCCCAGCATTTT. This encodes CASRRGTGGNQPQHF.

The rearrangement links TRBV7-9 to TRBJ2-5; 10 bases are shared with TRBD2. The CDR3 spans 15 residues. The V gene end was trimmed by 1 base and the J gene end by 4 bases; junction bases not matched to a gene: 3. The germline V gene encodes CDR1 SEHNR and CDR2 FQNEAQ (reference sequence). The CDR3 DNA follows: TGTGCCAGCAGCTTAGTTTCTAGCGGGGGAGAGACCCAGTACTTC. It yields the protein CASSLVSSGGETQYF.

The J gene is TRBJ2-2, the V gene TRBV5-4; 10 bases are shared with TRBD1. There are 13 residues in the CDR3. Per germline, CDR1 SGHNT and CDR2 YYREEE (reference sequence). The V and J ends lost 8 bases and 4 bases, in that order; junction bases with no gene match: 2. DNA of the CDR3: TGTGCCAGTGGGACAGGGGTCACCGGGGAGCTGTTTTTT. It encodes CASGTGVTGELFF.

V gene TRBV6-6 combines with J gene TRBJ1-1; 8 nucleotides match TRBD1. With 6 bases clipped from V and 0 bases from J, the junction kept 9 bases outside the gene matches. The CDR3 spans 16 residues. Per germline, CDR1 MNHNY and CDR2 SVGAGI (reference sequence). The CDR3 region has the DNA TGTGCCAGCAGCTCATCTCAGGGGGCTCTGAACACTGAAGCTTTCTTT. This sequence encodes CASSSSQGALNTEAFF.

This chain joins TRBV6-1 and TRBJ2-3; D possibly corresponds to TRBD1 (6 bases). Germline assignment: CDR1 MNHNS and CDR2 SASEGT. This CDR3 has 13 amino acids. Trimming cost V 6 bases and J 8 bases, with 15 bases left between them. The CDR3 bases are TGTGCCAGCAGCGAGACAGGTGCGGCTACGCAGTATTTT. It translates to CASSETGAATQYF.

The V and J genes are TRBV4-2 and TRBJ1-4, with TRBD1 as a possible D gene (6 bases). V was clipped by 2 bases and J by 4 bases, with 14 bases between them. Per the germline V gene, CDR1 is LGHNA and CDR2 is YNFKEQ. CDR3 length: 16 amino acids. Here the CDR3 reads CASSQNPGTSNEKLFF. The CDR3 DNA reads as TGTGCCAGCAGCCAAAACCCCGGGACAAGTAATGAAAAACTGTTTTTT.

The rearrangement uses TRBV19 and TRBJ2-1; no reliable D call. Trimming shortened V by 6 bases and J by 4 bases, and 16 bases separated the two germline ends. The germline V gene encodes CDR1 LNHDA and CDR2 SQIVND (reference sequence). The CDR3 extends over 15 amino acids. As DNA, the CDR3 is TGTGCCAGTAGCCTTTGGGCTGGTGGTTACAATGAGCAGTTCTTC. As protein: CASSLWAGGYNEQFF.

The rearrangement links TRBV6-5 to TRBJ2-1; 9 nucleotides align to TRBD2. V gave up 4 bases and J gave up 2 bases; unmatched junction bases: 6. The CDR3 contains 16 residues. Germline assignment: CDR1 MNHEY and CDR2 SVGAGI. The CDR3 DNA is TGTGCCAGCAGTTTGGTAGCGGGAGAAACCTACAATGAGCAGTTCTTC. Amino acid sequence: CASSLVAGETYNEQFF.

The CDR3 DNA sequence: TGTGCCAGCAGGCCAGACAGAGCGAACACTGAAGCTTTCTTT. As protein: CASRPDRANTEAFF. V is TRBV27 and J is TRBJ1-1; TRBD1 might be the D (5 bases). V lost 6 bases to trimming and J lost 1 base, with 12 bases between them. Germline V lookup: CDR1 MNHEY, CDR2 SMNVEV (reference sequence). The CDR3 contains 14 residues.

Only a few counts were recorded for this clone. Sequence at one end of the junction differs from germline and may be a read error. The chain employs TRBV4-1 and TRBJ2-3; D not resolved. Germline CDR1 MGHRA, CDR2 YSYEKL. CDR3 size: 14 residues. CDR3 in DNA: TGCGCCAGCAGCCAAGAATTCAGCACGGATACGCAGTATTTT. This translates into CASSQEFSTDTQYF.

The V and J genes are TRBV19 and TRBJ1-4; 10 bases fit TRBD1. The CDR3 is made up of 16 amino acids. The junction had 2 bases not matched to a gene; V was cut back by 0 bases and J by 4 bases. The germline V gene has CDR1 LNHDA and CDR2 SQIVND (reference sequence). CDR3 sequence reads: CASSIDGTGVNEKLFF. CDR3 in DNA: TGTGCCAGTAGTATAGATGGGACAGGGGTTAATGAAAAACTGTTTTTT.

The rearrangement uses TRBV5-1 and TRBJ1-3; D unresolved. The CDR3 length is 16 residues. Germline-derived CDR1 and CDR2 are SGHRS and YFSETQ. Trimming removed 0 bases from V and 2 bases from J, with 12 bases in between. DNA of the CDR3: TGCGCCAGCAGCTTGGGGGAGAGTGCGGCTGGAAACACCATATATTTT. Translating gives CASSLGESAAGNTIYF.

The chain employs TRBV7-9 and TRBJ1-4, with 8 positions matching TRBD1. The CDR3 consists of 15 residues. The J segment lost 7 bases and the V segment lost 1 base, leaving 5 bases of the junction unmatched. The V gene's germline CDR1 is SEHNR and CDR2 FQNEAQ (reference sequence). The chain's CDR3 is CASSLGVGTGEKLFF. The CDR3 DNA sequence: TGTGCCAGCAGCTTAGGGGTGGGGACAGGTGAAAAACTGTTTTTT. The whole variable domain, filled in from reference TRBV7-9 and TRBJ1-4, reads DTGVSQNPRHKITKRGQNVTFRCDPISEHNRLYWYRQTLGQGPEFLTYFQNEAQLEKSRLLSDRFSAERPKGSFSTLEIQRTEQGDSAMYLCASSLGVGTGEKLFFGSGTQLSVL.

The chain couples TRBV18 to TRBJ2-3; 7 bases map to TRBD1. Germline-derived CDR1 and CDR2 are KGHSH and LQKENI. V dropped 3 bases and J dropped 8; count of bases not matched to a gene: 2. The CDR3 sequence is 12 residues long. CDR3 in amino acids: CASSPRQGTQYF. The DNA of the CDR3 is TGTGCCAGCTCACCCCGACAGGGTACGCAGTATTTT.